The 10 T cell receptor beta chains below all came from one sample that was sequenced in a study of blood T cell repertoires in COVID-19. The assay was immunoSEQ multiplex PCR, and TCRdb's table has in-frame clones only and misses some. The data hold some 100,000 clones, with 81% observed a single time. Sequenced input: peripheral blood. All receptors derive from a man aged 80 or over with active or convalescent COVID-19.

The rearrangement links TRBV20-1 to TRBJ1-1, with 10 nucleotides matching TRBD1. The CDR3 has 14 amino acids. Germline trimming cut 4 bases from V and 4 bases from J; bases unmatched to any gene: 6. The germline V gene encodes CDR1 DFQATT and CDR2 SNEGSKA (reference sequence). The CDR3 sequence: CSANDRGRSTEAFF. The CDR3 bases are TGCAGTGCTAATGACAGGGGGCGGAGCACTGAAGCTTTCTTT.

V is TRBV11-2 and J is TRBJ2-7; 7 positions agree with TRBD1. There are 15 residues in the CDR3. Germline CDR1 reads SGHAT; CDR2 reads FQNNGV. The junction had 2 bases not matched to a gene; V was cut back by 0 bases and J by 0 bases. This CDR3 is CASSLDRGSSYEQYF. The CDR3 DNA reads TGTGCCAGCAGCTTAGACAGGGGGAGCTCCTACGAGCAGTACTTC.

V gene TRBV4-3 combines with J gene TRBJ1-2; D not certain. CDR3 length: 15 amino acids. Germline-derived CDR1 and CDR2 are LGHNA and YSLEER. With 1 base removed from V and 7 bases from J, the gap between germline ends came to 16 bases. The CDR3 DNA follows: TGCGCCAGCAGCCAAGCCCGGTCCTTCGCGGGTGGCTACACCTTC. It codes for CASSQARSFAGGYTF.

The chain employs TRBV19 and TRBJ2-1; TRBD1 might be the D (7 bases). CDR1 and CDR2 from the germline V gene are LNHDA and SQIVND (reference sequence). V lost 5 bases and J 1 base, leaving 15 bases between the germline ends. This CDR3 is 16 amino acids long. CDR3 amino acids: CASSEEGAISYNEQFF. The CDR3 DNA reads as TGTGCCAGTAGTGAGGAGGGGGCGATATCCTACAATGAGCAGTTCTTC.

V is TRBV5-6 and J is TRBJ1-1; D remains unclear. CDR1 SGHDT and CDR2 YYEEEE come from the germline V gene. The CDR3 totals 15 residues. V was cut by 3 bases and J by 5 bases, with 17 bases left in between. The CDR3 is CASSSTLTRLTEAFF. DNA of the CDR3: TGTGCCAGCAGCTCCACCCTCACCAGGTTGACTGAAGCTTTCTTT.

This clone was found once. This rearrangement joins TRBV28 to TRBJ2-7; 7 positions agree with TRBD1. This CDR3 is 17 amino acids long. Germline trimming cut 1 base from V and 2 bases from J; bases unmatched to any gene: 11. CDR1 is MDHEN and CDR2 is SYDVKM in the germline V gene. The CDR3 region is CASSLFLPGQSTYEQYF. DNA for the CDR3: TGTGCCAGCAGTTTATTTTTACCGGGACAGTCAACCTACGAGCAGTACTTC.

V and J are TRBV4-1 and TRBJ2-5; TRBD2 aligns across 13 bases. Unmatched junction bases numbered 4, after V lost 5 bases and J lost 4 bases. The CDR3 spans 15 residues. The V gene's germline CDR1 is MGHRA and CDR2 YSYEKL. CDR3 DNA: TGCGCCAGCAGCGTACGACTAGCGGGGGGAGAGACCCAGTACTTC. Amino acids: CASSVRLAGGETQYF.

This rearrangement joins TRBV11-2 to TRBJ2-5; the D is unclear. The V gene's germline CDR1 is SGHAT and CDR2 FQNNGV. The length of the CDR3 is 13 residues. V lost 0 bases, J lost 9 bases, and 11 bases lay in between. CDR3 in DNA: TGTGCCAGCAGCTTAGAGCTAAACCGGGCCCAGTACTTC. It specifies CASSLELNRAQYF.

This rearrangement joins TRBV19 to TRBJ2-6; D is unresolved. This CDR3 contains 16 residues. Per the germline V gene, CDR1 is LNHDA and CDR2 is SQIVND (reference sequence). V lost 1 base to trimming and J lost 0 bases, with 7 bases between them. The CDR3 loop is CASSIGDFSGANVLTF. CDR3 nucleotide sequence: TGTGCCAGTAGTATAGGAGATTTCTCTGGGGCCAACGTCCTGACTTTC.

This chain links TRBV6-6 with TRBJ2-7; 10 nucleotides align to TRBD1. The CDR3 is made up of 15 amino acids. The trim removed 1 base at V and 3 bases at J, leaving 3 bases unmatched. CDR1 is MNHNY, CDR2 SVGAGI, per germline (reference sequence). The CDR3 sequence: CASSYLGQGYYEQYF. DNA of the CDR3: TGTGCCAGCAGTTACTTGGGACAGGGGTACTACGAGCAGTACTTC.